The following is a T cell receptor beta chain sequence with its context. Its specific antigen is unknown. No qualities accompany the bases; no much larger clone lies one base away. CDR1 LGHNA and CDR2 YSLEER are derived from the germline V gene. V is cut by 1 base and J by 1 base, and the space between the germline ends is 7 bases. The CDR3 goes from the cysteine to the phenylalanine over 14 residues. Only the CDR3 DNA stays, 42 bases, in frame from base 1. Read against the paper, the sample's treatment or condition label means: live attenuated yellow fever vaccine strain. At every blood-draw timepoint, two biological replicates of bulk PBMCs were collected. A standard Ficoll-Paque protocol was used to isolate PBMCs from peripheral blood. RNA was extracted with TriZol from bulk PBMCs, CD4 and CD8 fractions, and dextramer-positive and dextramer-negative fractions. TCR cDNA was synthesized by 5'RACE template switching, which introduced a universal primer site and unique molecular identifiers. Priming of cDNA synthesis was performed from both the TCR alpha and TCR beta constant segments. Libraries were amplified in two PCR steps, with sample barcodes and sequencing adapters added in the second step. Sequencing of libraries was done on Illumina HiSeq 2500 (2x100 bp) or NovaSeq (2x150 bp). On the study's bioinformatics: Reads were demultiplexed and collapsed into UMI consensus sequences with MIGEC, and V(D)J alignment was performed with MiXCR. Clonotypes responding to the vaccine were identified with edgeR on replicate PBMC samples, with the criteria of FDR below 0.01 and a log2 fold change above 5 up to day 15. CD4 or CD8 identity was assigned to each bulk clonotype according to whether the clonotype was present at higher abundance in the sequenced CD4 repertoire or the sequenced CD8 repertoire. The public reads were reanalyzed by TCRdb: fastp trimming at Q25, MiXCR alignment, in-frame beta chains only. Every entry covers one CDR3 protein and lists the most common genes and DNA from its rows. The V and J calls come from TCRdb's annotation, not from the publication. The sample yields 400,000 or so distinct CDR3 sequences; about 9.9% were counted once. In total, the top ten clones hold more than 15% of the sample.

These data belong to a study of T cells after yellow fever vaccination (dated by TCRdb to about 2019). As for the study more broadly: The SMART-Seq v4 Ultra Low Input RNA kit was used to prepare libraries from fractions with low cell numbers. To track T-cell clones before and after primary and booster YFV17D yellow fever vaccination, bulk TCR alpha and beta repertoires were sequenced longitudinally. Two healthy male donors made up the cohort, one aged 18 to 30 years and the other aged 30 to 40 years. Blood was drawn at multiple timepoints before and after primary and secondary immunization, with bulk PBMC replicates and cell subsets isolated. The investigation overall reported the following: Because the study included only a couple of donors, the extent to which the findings can be generalized is limited. A small fraction of clonotypes appeared in both the CD4 and CD8 compartments, likely as a result of convergent recombination. After the booster, most of the clones that had expanded following primary vaccination were detected again (almost 98% of CD4 and roughly 90% of CD8), which suggests that memory was broadly maintained. Because abundant contaminating clonotypes from the bulk population could be contained in FACS-sorted repertoires, computational filtering was required. Compared with the primary T-cell response, the secondary T-cell response was faster but weaker, reaching its peak on day 5 rather than on day 15.

The sample in question was PBMCs, obtained on the day of the first yellow fever vaccination. The sequence was obtained from a man between 18 and 29 years old who received the YFV17D yellow fever vaccine. The rearrangement joined TRBV4-3 to TRBJ1-1, with no confident D gene call. The CDR3 in this case is CASSQVVRNTEAFF. At the DNA level, the sequence is TGCGCCAGCAGCCAAGTAGTTAGGAACACTGAAGCTTTCTTT.